These T cell receptor beta chains were read from a single sample in a study of blood T cells in healthy people across ages. TCRdb re-called the 5' RACE reads with MiXCR, one entry per CDR3 protein. Of 730,000 or so distinct CDR3 sequences listed, around 38% are singletons. Material: blood. All receptors come from an elderly man in good health. CDR3s include the opening cysteine and the closing phenylalanine or tryptophan. Fields, in order: V gene, clone size, J gene, D gene, CDR3 protein, CDR3 DNA. A D gene is named only where the DNA matches it firmly. A row's size may be missing; if present it is once, few, many or a size class.

TRBV21-1,few,TRBJ2-7,NA,CASAAEQYF,TGTGCCAGTGCGGCGGAGCAGTACTTC
TRBV20-1,NA,TRBJ2-1,NA,CSAIGDSVYEQFF,TGCAGTGCTATAGGGGATAGCGTCTATGAGCAGTTCTTC
TRBV5-6,NA,TRBJ2-7,NA,CASGEMGQPGSYEQYF,TGTGCCAGCGGGGAGATGGGTCAGCCAGGCTCCTACGAGCAGTACTTC
TRBV7-2,NA,TRBJ2-1,NA,CASSFRWNRGNEQFF,TGTGCCAGCAGCTTTAGGTGGAACCGGGGCAATGAGCAGTTCTTC
TRBV27,NA,TRBJ1-5,NA,CASSIRESNQPRHF,TGTGCCAGCAGTATCAGGGAGAGCAATCAGCCCCGGCATTTT
TRBV20-1,NA,TRBJ2-3,NA,CSAALGAFSTDTQYF,TGCAGTGCCGCACTGGGAGCGTTTAGCACAGATACGCAGTATTTT
TRBV12-3/TRBV12-4,NA,TRBJ2-2,TRBD1,CASSRGQGADTGELFF,TGTGCCAGCAGCCGAGGACAGGGGGCAGACACCGGGGAGCTGTTTTTT
TRBV5-1,many,TRBJ2-3,TRBD2,CASSWRGSGSSDTQYF,TGCGCCAGCAGCTGGCGCGGTAGCGGGAGTTCAGATACGCAGTATTTT
TRBV2,NA,TRBJ2-7,TRBD1,CASRILQGALAEQYF,TGTGCCAGCAGGATTCTTCAGGGGGCCTTAGCCGAGCAGTACTTC
TRBV29-1,NA,TRBJ1-1,TRBD1,CSVRTGQVEAFF,TGCAGCGTACGTACGGGACAGGTTGAAGCTTTCTTT
TRBV7-2,few,TRBJ2-5,NA,CASSPVRGEAQETQYF,TGTGCCAGCAGCCCCGTGAGGGGGGAGGCGCAAGAGACCCAGTACTTC
TRBV29-1,NA,TRBJ2-7,TRBD2,CSVSERLAGENEQYF,TGCAGCGTTTCCGAACGACTAGCGGGAGAGAATGAGCAGTACTTC
TRBV5-1,few,TRBJ2-3,TRBD2,CASSPSGDSTDTQYF,TGCGCCAGCAGCCCTAGCGGGGATAGCACAGATACGCAGTATTTT
TRBV3-1,NA,TRBJ2-3,TRBD2,CASSQDMREGWGTQYF,TGTGCCAGCAGCCAAGACATGCGGGAGGGCTGGGGTACGCAGTATTTT
TRBV20-1,NA,TRBJ2-5,NA,CSASKPGTQETQYF,TGCAGTGCTAGTAAACCCGGGACACAAGAGACCCAGTACTTC
TRBV7-9,NA,TRBJ2-7,NA,CASSFGADISYEQYF,TGTGCCAGCAGCTTCGGGGCAGATATCTCCTACGAGCAGTACTTC
TRBV11-2,NA,TRBJ1-4,NA,CASSFQSLTNEKLFF,TGTGCCAGCAGCTTTCAGAGTCTAACTAATGAAAAACTGTTTTTT
TRBV29-1,NA,TRBJ1-2,NA,CSVKAVYGYTF,TGCAGCGTTAAGGCGGTCTATGGCTACACCTTC
TRBV20-1,NA,TRBJ2-1,NA,CSARDLGGKNEQFF,TGCAGTGCTAGAGATCTAGGGGGGAAGAATGAGCAGTTCTTC
TRBV20-1,NA,TRBJ2-5,TRBD1,CSALTGTGTTQETQYF,TGCAGTGCTCTGACCGGGACAGGGACAACTCAAGAGACCCAGTACTTC
TRBV6-2/TRBV6-3,NA,TRBJ2-1,TRBD2,CASSYGLAGRYEQFF,TGTGCCAGCAGTTACGGACTAGCGGGGAGGTATGAGCAGTTCTTC
TRBV3-1,many,TRBJ1-5,TRBD1,CASSPSDRGPVPQHF,TGTGCCAGCAGCCCTTCCGACAGGGGGCCTGTGCCCCAGCATTTT
TRBV14,NA,TRBJ2-7,NA,CASRLLDPADNEQYF,TGTGCCAGCAGGCTACTTGACCCAGCAGACAATGAGCAGTACTTC
TRBV11-2,NA,TRBJ2-5,NA,CASSLAGGSGEAQYF,TGTGCCAGCAGCTTAGCGGGGGGCTCGGGAGAGGCCCAGTACTTC
TRBV9,NA,TRBJ2-5,TRBD1,CASSKVPQGALGNEQYF,TGTGCCAGCAGTAAAGTCCCACAGGGGGCTTTAGGGAATGAGCAGTACTTC
TRBV5-1,NA,TRBJ2-1,NA,CASSLTHGQFF,TGCGCCAGCAGCTTGACACATGGGCAGTTCTTC
TRBV21-1,NA,TRBJ2-1,NA,CASSKVRSGGGYNEQFF,TGTGCCAGCAGCAAAGTGCGAAGTGGGGGAGGGTACAATGAGCAGTTCTTC
TRBV7-2,NA,TRBJ1-2,TRBD1,CACSLDRTYGYTF,TGTGCCTGCAGCTTGGACAGGACCTATGGCTACACCTTC
TRBV24-1,NA,TRBJ2-5,TRBD2,CATSDGTSGSRGLNSGEQYF,TGTGCCACCAGTGATGGGACTAGCGGGTCCAGGGGCCTCAATTCGGGGGAGCAGTACTTC
TRBV10-3,NA,TRBJ2-7,NA,CAISENQGLAGQYF,TGTGCCATCAGTGAGAACCAGGGGCTAGCAGGGCAGTACTTC
TRBV10-3,NA,TRBJ1-5,NA,CAISGPGGGNQPQHF,TGTGCCATCAGTGGGCCCGGGGGCGGCAATCAGCCCCAGCATTTT
TRBV6-6,NA,TRBJ2-7,NA,CASSQLKSYEQYF,TGTGCCAGCAGTCAGTTGAAGTCCTACGAGCAGTACTTC
TRBV6-5,NA,TRBJ1-2,NA,CASRRTGGDYGYTF,TGTGCCAGTAGACGTACGGGGGGGGACTATGGCTACACCTTC
TRBV6-5,NA,TRBJ1-5,NA,CASRPKVNQPQHF,TGTGCCAGCAGGCCCAAGGTGAATCAGCCCCAGCATTTT
TRBV7-2,NA,TRBJ2-3,NA,CASTPAGNPTDTQYF,TGTGCCAGCACCCCTGCTGGGAACCCCACAGATACGCAGTATTTT
TRBV27,many,TRBJ2-3,TRBD1,CASSPRTGGTDTQYF,TGTGCCAGCAGTCCACGGACAGGGGGCACAGATACGCAGTATTTT
TRBV11-1,few,TRBJ2-1,NA,CASSFEGLPRGGEQFF,TGTGCCAGCAGCTTCGAAGGACTCCCGAGGGGGGGAGAGCAGTTCTTC
TRBV6-2/TRBV6-3,NA,TRBJ2-5,TRBD2,CASSSSRLAGGLATQYF,TGTGCCAGCAGTTCCTCGCGACTAGCGGGAGGGTTAGCGACCCAGTACTTC
TRBV7-2,many,TRBJ2-5,NA,CASSSDKGKETQYF,TGTGCCAGCAGCTCCGACAAGGGAAAAGAGACCCAGTACTTC
TRBV24-1,NA,TRBJ2-3,NA,CATSDGGRGSDTQYF,TGTGCCACCAGTGATGGTGGACGGGGTTCAGATACGCAGTATTTT
TRBV20-1,few,TRBJ1-5,NA,CSVSKRGGDSNQPQHF,TGCAGTGTTTCAAAACGGGGCGGCGATAGCAATCAGCCCCAGCATTTT
TRBV20-1,NA,TRBJ2-4,TRBD2,CSLITSGRVKNIQYF,TGCAGTCTAATCACTAGCGGGAGAGTCAAAAACATTCAGTACTTC
TRBV24-1,NA,TRBJ2-1,NA,CATRGAGNEQFF,TGTGCCACCCGAGGGGCTGGGAATGAGCAGTTCTTC
TRBV3-1,NA,TRBJ2-1,NA,CASSYCPRGDTDEQFF,TGTGCCAGCAGCTATTGTCCCAGGGGGGATACGGATGAGCAGTTCTTC
TRBV6-2/TRBV6-3,many,TRBJ2-1,TRBD2,CASSYSPTSGLYNEQFF,TGTGCCAGCAGTTACTCCCCGACTAGCGGGCTCTACAATGAGCAGTTCTTC
TRBV6-2/TRBV6-3,NA,TRBJ2-3,TRBD2,CASVLGGGTDTQYF,TGTGCCAGCGTATTGGGGGGGGGCACAGATACGCAGTATTTT
TRBV12-3/TRBV12-4,few,TRBJ2-3,TRBD1,CASSFLMPGGTDTQYF,TGTGCCAGCAGTTTTCTGATGCCAGGGGGAACAGATACGCAGTATTTT
TRBV7-9,NA,TRBJ2-7,TRBD1,CASSRQGTFSYEQYF,TGTGCCAGCAGCCGACAGGGTACCTTCTCCTACGAGCAGTACTTC
TRBV2,NA,TRBJ1-4,NA,CASNFLRSNEKLFF,TGTGCCAGTAATTTCTTGAGATCTAATGAAAAACTGTTTTTT
TRBV20-1,NA,TRBJ2-7,NA,CSARETSYEQYF,TGCAGTGCTAGAGAAACGTCCTACGAGCAGTACTTC
TRBV6-2/TRBV6-3,few,TRBJ2-7,NA,CASSYPTQGTYEQYF,TGTGCCAGCAGTTACCCTACACAGGGCACCTACGAGCAGTACTTC
TRBV20-1,NA,TRBJ2-1,TRBD2,CSASPLAGYGYEQFF,TGCAGTGCTAGTCCCCTAGCGGGCTATGGCTATGAGCAGTTCTTC